The 28 T cell receptor beta chains presented below share a single source sample, sequenced in a study of blood T cells in healthy people across ages. A second PCR, run for about 7 to 12 cycles, used a sample-barcoded 5' primer plus a J-beta primer mix. TCRdb reprocessed the 5' RACE reads with MiXCR, giving one entry per CDR3 protein. The table lists around 1,900,000 distinct CDR3 sequences, roughly two fifths of them singletons. Sequencing input: blood. These receptors all come from a human donor in good health.

This clonotype appeared a few times. This rearrangement joins TRBV20-1 to TRBJ1-2; 10 bases match TRBD1. Germline CDR1 reads DFQATT; CDR2 reads SNEGSKA (reference sequence). The CDR3 is made up of 14 amino acids. The DNA of the CDR3 is TGCATGGTAGACAGGGGGCGCTTCCCCGGCGGCTACACCTTC. It is translated as CMVDRGRFPGGYTF.

The chain couples TRBV4-2 to TRBJ1-1; possibly TRBD1 for D (5 bases). Trimming took 6 bases from V and 7 from J, leaving 15 bases between them. Germline-derived CDR1 and CDR2 are LGHNA and YNFKEQ. CDR3 length: 13 amino acids. CDR3 in DNA: TGTGCCAGCAGTACTCAGGGTTCCATTGAAGCTTTCTTT. Protein sequence: CASSTQGSIEAFF.

This clonotype was counted a few times. The chain recombines TRBV6-1 with TRBJ2-1; TRBD1 might be the D (5 bases). CDR1 MNHNS and CDR2 SASEGT come from the germline V gene. CDR3 size: 16 residues. The V end lost 1 base, the J end lost 3 bases, and 13 bases lay between the germline ends. The CDR3: CASSEGYRSNYNEQFF. CDR3 DNA sequence: TGTGCCAGCAGTGAAGGTTACAGGTCCAACTACAATGAGCAGTTCTTC.

The chain recombines TRBV7-9 with TRBJ1-2; 7 positions match TRBD1. Germline V gene sequence: CDR1 SEHNR, CDR2 FQNEAQ (reference sequence). J was trimmed by 6 bases and V by 3 bases; bases with no gene match: 16. This CDR3 contains 17 residues. The CDR3 DNA reads TGTGCCAGCAGCTTTTCAAGGGCCGACAGGGCGAGGGATGGCTACACCTTC. This codes for CASSFSRADRARDGYTF.

This clonotype was seen more than once but under ten times. The chain joins TRBV24-1 to TRBJ2-7, with 10 bases lining up with TRBD2. Germline CDR1 KGHDR, CDR2 SFDVKD. There are 15 residues in the CDR3. V was pared by 9 bases and J by 0 bases, with 7 bases of the junction left unmatched. The CDR3 spells CATAPSGGRSYEQYF. The CDR3 DNA is TGTGCCACCGCGCCTAGCGGGGGCCGCTCCTACGAGCAGTACTTC.

The CDR3 coding sequence is TGTGCCAGCAGCCAATCCCGGACAGGGGAGCAGGAGACCCAGTACTTC. This translates into CASSQSRTGEQETQYF. V is TRBV3-1 and J is TRBJ2-5; 9 bases are shared with TRBD1. Trimming cost V 2 bases and J 5 bases; bases outside gene matches: 9. This CDR3 contains 16 residues. In germline, CDR1 is LGHDT, CDR2 YNNKEL (reference sequence).

This sequence joins TRBV7-2 and TRBJ2-5; TRBD2 might be the D (6 bases). V was pared by 4 bases and J by 1 base, with 13 bases between. This CDR3 contains 15 residues. CDR1 SGHTA and CDR2 FQGNSA come from the germline V gene. Here the CDR3 reads CASSSGLTIQETQYF. CDR3 coding DNA: TGTGCCAGCAGCTCCGGACTAACAATCCAAGAGACCCAGTACTTC.

This clonotype was picked up a small number of times. The chain couples TRBV3-1 to TRBJ2-6; D gene uncertain. The germline V gene has CDR1 LGHDT and CDR2 YNNKEL (reference sequence). V was pared by 1 base and J by 18 bases, with 19 bases between. The CDR3 runs to 14 residues. DNA of the CDR3: TGTGCCAGCAGCCAAGTCTCCGCAGGACCAATCCCGACTTTC. Translating gives CASSQVSAGPIPTF.

The chain is built from TRBV7-9 and TRBJ1-2; no clear D. The V gene lost 5 bases and the J gene lost 4 bases, with 14 bases spanning the gap. Germline V lookup: CDR1 SEHNR, CDR2 FQNEAQ (reference sequence). This CDR3 region has 14 residues. This chain's CDR3 is CASSLDSGSYGYTF. As DNA, the CDR3 is TGTGCCAGCAGCCTGGACTCGGGGAGCTATGGCTACACCTTC.

In this sample, this clonotype turned up a few times. The V call is TRBV5-6, the J call TRBJ1-5; 7 nucleotides align to TRBD1. J lost 6 bases, V lost 3 bases, and 6 bases had no gene match. Germline CDR1 is SGHDT and CDR2 is YYEEEE. This CDR3 region has 14 residues. CDR3 sequence: CASSWQGGVQPQHF. CDR3 bases: TGTGCCAGCAGCTGGCAAGGGGGCGTTCAGCCCCAGCATTTT.

The chain combines TRBV4-3 with TRBJ1-1, with D maybe TRBD1 (6 bases). The V gene lost 0 bases and the J gene lost 4 bases, with 15 bases spanning the gap. The germline V gene has CDR1 LGHNA and CDR2 YSLEER. This CDR3 spans 16 amino acids. For the CDR3, the DNA is TGCGCCAGCAGCCAAGATCTATTAGAAGGGGGCACTGAAGCTTTCTTT. Translated: CASSQDLLEGGTEAFF.

This clonotype has more than one count but fewer than ten. The chain joins TRBV24-1 to TRBJ1-5; perhaps TRBD1 as D (6 bases). The CDR3 loop spans 15 amino acids. Trimming stripped 4 bases from V and 4 bases from J, with 13 bases between. From germline, CDR1 is KGHDR and CDR2 SFDVKD. CDR3 nucleotide sequence: TGTGCCACCAGTGACGATAGGACAGTGAATCAGCCCCAGCATTTT. Protein: CATSDDRTVNQPQHF.

The chain links TRBV5-5 to TRBJ2-7; no clear D. V was trimmed by 0 bases and J by 0 bases, leaving 16 bases between them. Per the germline V gene, CDR1 is SGHKS and CDR2 is YYEKEE (reference sequence). There are 17 residues in the CDR3. The CDR3 sequence is CASSLGHMGKFSYEQYF. CDR3 sequence (DNA): TGTGCCAGCAGCTTGGGCCATATGGGGAAATTCTCCTACGAGCAGTACTTC.

The table lists this clonotype with many counts. V usage is TRBV7-9 and J usage is TRBJ2-7; D is unresolved. Germline V gene data show CDR1 as SEHNR and CDR2 as FQNEAQ (reference sequence). V was pared by 4 bases and J by 3 bases, with 10 bases between. CDR3 length equals 13 residues. The CDR3 loop is CASSSYTVYEQYF. CDR3 nucleotides: TGTGCCAGCAGCTCGTACACAGTCTACGAGCAGTACTTC.

To note about this clonotype: One end of the junction varies from germline; a read error may be responsible. The rearrangement uses TRBV10-3 and TRBJ2-1, with 9 nucleotides matching TRBD2. CDR3 length equals 14 residues. Germline V gene lookup returns CDR1 ENHRY and CDR2 SYGVKD. CDR3 in amino acids: CAISEGLAYNERFF. As DNA, the CDR3 is TGTGCCATTAGCGAGGGACTAGCCTACAATGAGCGGTTCTTC.

This clonotype turned up a few times. The chain employs TRBV14 and TRBJ1-2; D is uncertain. V was shortened by 2 bases and J by 2 bases, with 9 bases between the two germline ends. Germline V gene data show CDR1 as SGHDN and CDR2 as FVKESK. This CDR3 is 14 amino acids long. CDR3: CASSQSLSNYGYTF. In DNA form, the CDR3 reads TGTGCCAGCAGCCAATCCCTCTCCAACTATGGCTACACCTTC.

This clonotype was counted a few times. V usage is TRBV4-3 and J usage is TRBJ2-1; D may be TRBD1 (6 bases). The V end lost 0 bases, the J end lost 1 base, and 13 bases lay between the germline ends. Germline loops: CDR1 LGHNA, CDR2 YSLEER. The CDR3 is 17 amino acids. The CDR3 reads CASSQDGGPASYNEQFF. CDR3 coding DNA: TGCGCCAGCAGCCAAGATGGGGGCCCCGCGTCCTACAATGAGCAGTTCTTC.

V usage is TRBV9 and J usage is TRBJ2-3; 10 bases align to TRBD1. Germline V lookup: CDR1 SGDLS, CDR2 YYNGEE. This CDR3 has 16 residues. Unmatched junction bases numbered 4, after V lost 2 bases and J lost 1 base. CDR3: CASSVGQGGGTDTQYF. CDR3 DNA: TGTGCCAGCAGCGTCGGACAGGGGGGAGGCACAGATACGCAGTATTTT. The whole variable domain, filled in from reference TRBV9 and TRBJ2-3, reads DSGVTQTPKHLITATGQRVTLRCSPRSGDLSVYWYQQSLDQGLQFLIQYYNGEERAKGNILERFSAQQFPDLHSELNLSSLELGDSALYFCASSVGQGGGTDTQYFGPGTRLTVL.

This clonotype was observed a handful of times. The chain uses TRBV9 and TRBJ1-2; 9 bases agree with TRBD1. V lost 4 bases and J lost 8; bases outside the gene matches: 12. CDR1 is SGDLS and CDR2 is YYNGEE in the germline V gene. The CDR3 runs to 15 residues. CDR3 DNA: TGTGCCAGCAGCACAACCTGGACAGGGGCGAACGGCTACACCTTC. This sequence encodes CASSTTWTGANGYTF.

There are a few counts of this clonotype. The J gene is TRBJ2-5, the V gene TRBV20-1; 7 bases fit TRBD1. Judging by the DNA end, TRBJ2-7 fits better; the J call may be wrong. In germline, CDR1 is DFQATT, CDR2 SNEGSKA (reference sequence). This CDR3 is built from 14 residues. The CDR3 loop reads CSALTGTARIEQYF. CDR3 nucleotides: TGCAGTGCCTTAACCGGGACAGCAAGAATCGAGCAGTACTTC.

The J gene is TRBJ2-2, the V gene TRBV12-3 or TRBV12-4, with TRBD1 identical over 10 bases. V trimming: 8 bases; J trimming: 4 bases; junction bases outside the gene matches: 19. The CDR3 has 19 residues. For the CDR3, the DNA is TGTGCCAGCGGGTACAGACAGGGGGCGGATTTCTCTGTCACCGGGGAGCTGTTTTTT. It translates to CASGYRQGADFSVTGELFF.

This chain connects TRBV12-3 or TRBV12-4 to TRBJ1-1; maybe TRBD1 (6 bases). V was clipped by 6 bases and J by 7 bases, with 15 bases between them. CDR3 length: 13 amino acids. The CDR3 reads CASSQGGAGEAFF. The DNA of the CDR3 is TGTGCCAGCAGCCAAGGGGGGGCAGGTGAAGCTTTCTTT.

The chain carries TRBV6-5 and TRBJ2-1, with 8 bases identical to TRBD2. The J segment lost 7 bases and the V segment lost 0 bases, leaving 8 bases of the junction unmatched. Germline loops: CDR1 MNHEY, CDR2 SVGAGI. The CDR3 length is 16 residues. CDR3: CASSYSYGGAGNEQFF. CDR3 nucleotides: TGTGCCAGCAGTTACTCTTACGGGGGGGCGGGTAATGAGCAGTTCTTC.

This clonotype was counted a few times. The chain joins TRBV29-1 to TRBJ2-5, with D possibly TRBD1 on 6 matching bases. Germline V lookup: CDR1 SQVTM, CDR2 ANQGSEA. Trimming stripped 2 bases from V and 7 bases from J, with 17 bases between. The CDR3 sequence is 14 residues long. CDR3 amino acids: CSVETQGKVGTQYF. The CDR3 DNA is TGCAGCGTTGAAACCCAGGGGAAGGTCGGGACCCAGTACTTC. The full variable domain, with the rest looked up from reference TRBV29-1 and TRBJ2-5, is SAVISQKPSRDICQRGTSLTIQCQVDSQVTMMFWYRQQPGQSLTLIATANQGSEATYESGFVIDKFPISRPNLTFSTLTVSNMSPEDSSIYLCSVETQGKVGTQYFGPGTRLLVL.

This clonotype has just a few counts. The CDR3 region is CASSRRDRDSPNEQFF. DNA for the CDR3: TGTGCCAGCAGTAGGCGAGACCGGGACAGCCCCAATGAGCAGTTCTTC. The chain is built from TRBV21-1 and TRBJ2-1; no check of the table's D call, TRBD1, against the DNA was made. TRBV21-1 is described as a pseudogene. The CDR3 totals 16 residues.

This clonotype was observed a few times. The chain combines TRBV4-3 with TRBJ2-1; 11 bases are a match to TRBD1. Losses at the gene ends were 0 bases for V and 8 bases for J; bases not matched to a gene: 6. Germline V gives CDR1 LGHNA, CDR2 YSLEER. The CDR3 is made up of 16 amino acids. The DNA for the CDR3 is TGCGCCAGCAGCCAAGATTTGGGACAGGGGGGGGATGAGCAGTTCTTC. This sequence encodes CASSQDLGQGGDEQFF.

This clonotype was detected a few times. The chain recombines TRBV29-1 with TRBJ2-1, with D possibly called TRBD1 or TRBD2 (5 bases each). V was clipped by 5 bases and J by 0 bases, with 11 bases between them. CDR3 size: 14 residues. Germline CDR1 and CDR2: SQVTM and ANQGSEA. In nucleotides, the CDR3 is TGCAGCGTTCCCGGGGCCAGCTCCTACAATGAGCAGTTCTTC. It yields the protein CSVPGASSYNEQFF.

The table lists this clonotype with a few counts. The V gene is TRBV12-3 or TRBV12-4, the J gene TRBJ1-1; 7 positions match TRBD1. V was pared by 6 bases and J by 0 bases, with 7 bases of the junction left unmatched. The CDR3 is made up of 15 amino acids. CDR3 amino acids: CASSRGRGLNTEAFF. Written as DNA, the CDR3 is TGTGCCAGCAGCCGCGGGAGGGGGCTGAACACTGAAGCTTTCTTT.